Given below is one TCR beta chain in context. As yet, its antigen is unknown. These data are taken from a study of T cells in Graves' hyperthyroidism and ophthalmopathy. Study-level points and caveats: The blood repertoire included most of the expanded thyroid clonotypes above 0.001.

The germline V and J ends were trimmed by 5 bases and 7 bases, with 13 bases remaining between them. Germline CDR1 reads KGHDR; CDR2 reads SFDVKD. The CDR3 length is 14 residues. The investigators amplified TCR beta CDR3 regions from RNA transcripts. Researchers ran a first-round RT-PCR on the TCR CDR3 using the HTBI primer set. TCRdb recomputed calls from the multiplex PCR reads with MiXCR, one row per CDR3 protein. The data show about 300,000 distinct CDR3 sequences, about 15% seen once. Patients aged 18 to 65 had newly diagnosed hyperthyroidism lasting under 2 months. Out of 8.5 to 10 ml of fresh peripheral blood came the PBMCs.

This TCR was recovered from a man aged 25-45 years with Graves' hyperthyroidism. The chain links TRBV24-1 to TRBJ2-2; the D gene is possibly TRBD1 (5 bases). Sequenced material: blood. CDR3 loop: CATSAPTGGGELFF. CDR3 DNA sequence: TGTGCCACCAGTGCCCCCACAGGCGGCGGGGAGCTGTTTTTT.